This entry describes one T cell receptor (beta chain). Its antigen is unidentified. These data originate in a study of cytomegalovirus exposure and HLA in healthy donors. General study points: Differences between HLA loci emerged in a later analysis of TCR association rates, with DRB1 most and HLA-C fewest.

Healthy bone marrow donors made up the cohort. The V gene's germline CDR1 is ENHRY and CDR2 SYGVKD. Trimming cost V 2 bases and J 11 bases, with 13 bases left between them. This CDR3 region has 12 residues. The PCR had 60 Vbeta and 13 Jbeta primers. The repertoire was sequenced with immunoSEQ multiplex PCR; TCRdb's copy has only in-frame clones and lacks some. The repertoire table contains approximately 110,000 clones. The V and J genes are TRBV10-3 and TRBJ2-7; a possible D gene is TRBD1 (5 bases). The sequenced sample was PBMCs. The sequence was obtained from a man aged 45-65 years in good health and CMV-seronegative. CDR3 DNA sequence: TGTGCCATCAGTGAGATCTCCAGGGCGGAGTACTTC. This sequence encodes CAISEISRAEYF.